The rows below give T cell receptor beta chains drawn from one sample of a study of cytomegalovirus exposure and HLA in healthy donors. Assay: immunoSEQ multiplex PCR; the TCRdb copy retains only in-frame clones and omits some. The table shows under 200,000 clones, with about 63% occurring only once. Source material: PBMCs. These receptors were collected from a woman aged 40-49 years in good health and CMV-seropositive. Each CDR3 is given with its conserved first and last residue. Each record gives: V gene, clone size, J gene, D gene, CDR3 protein, CDR3 DNA. D genes are given only for firm matches. Clone size is stated in some rows and not others, as once, few, many or a class when expanded.

V gene: TRBV28
clone size: NA
J gene: TRBJ2-1
D gene: NA
CDR3 protein: CASRPGGPTDEQFF
CDR3 DNA: TGTGCCAGCAGGCCCGGCGGCCCGACCGATGAGCAGTTCTTC

V gene: TRBV6-1
clone size: few
J gene: TRBJ2-7
D gene: NA
CDR3 protein: CASRRRETVSYEQYF
CDR3 DNA: TGTGCCAGCAGACGACGGGAGACGGTCTCCTACGAGCAGTACTTC

V gene: TRBV7-9
clone size: NA
J gene: TRBJ2-2
D gene: NA
CDR3 protein: CSSSTDTGELFF
CDR3 DNA: TGTTCCAGCAGCACGGACACCGGGGAGCTGTTTTTT

V gene: TRBV15
clone size: few
J gene: TRBJ2-3
D gene: NA
CDR3 protein: CATSHTRYTQYF
CDR3 DNA: TGTGCCACCAGCCATACGCGTTATACGCAGTATTTT

V gene: TRBV29-1
clone size: NA
J gene: TRBJ1-2
D gene: TRBD1
CDR3 protein: CSVYHTGQGKDGYTF
CDR3 DNA: TGCAGCGTCTATCACACGGGACAGGGAAAGGATGGCTACACCTTC

V gene: TRBV19
clone size: NA
J gene: TRBJ2-2
D gene: NA
CDR3 protein: CASSIETGVTGELFF
CDR3 DNA: TGTGCCAGTAGTATAGAAACAGGAGTCACCGGGGAGCTGTTTTTT

V gene: TRBV15
clone size: NA
J gene: TRBJ1-5
D gene: NA
CDR3 protein: CATSREAGSNQPQHF
CDR3 DNA: TGTGCCACCAGCAGAGAGGCCGGGAGCAATCAGCCCCAGCATTTT

V gene: TRBV5-4
clone size: NA
J gene: TRBJ1-1
D gene: NA
CDR3 protein: CASSSRDMNTEAFF
CDR3 DNA: TGTGCCAGCAGCTCCAGGGACATGAACACTGAAGCTTTCTTT

V gene: TRBV6-1
clone size: few
J gene: TRBJ2-5
D gene: TRBD1
CDR3 protein: CASRSGTVQETQYF
CDR3 DNA: TGTGCCAGCAGGTCCGGGACAGTCCAAGAGACCCAGTACTTC

V gene: TRBV5-1
clone size: NA
J gene: TRBJ2-7
D gene: NA
CDR3 protein: CASSLATLVGDEQYF
CDR3 DNA: TGCGCCAGCAGCTTGGCGACGCTAGTCGGCGACGAGCAGTACTTC

V gene: TRBV27
clone size: NA
J gene: TRBJ1-2
D gene: NA
CDR3 protein: CASSLDGGNYGYTF
CDR3 DNA: TGTGCCAGCAGTCTAGATGGGGGCAACTATGGCTACACCTTC

V gene: TRBV5-4
clone size: NA
J gene: TRBJ2-7
D gene: NA
CDR3 protein: CASSLAQGTSYEQYF
CDR3 DNA: TGTGCCAGCAGCTTGGCCCAGGGGACCTCCTACGAGCAGTACTTC

V gene: TRBV29-1
clone size: NA
J gene: TRBJ1-2
D gene: NA
CDR3 protein: CSVVGDYGYTF
CDR3 DNA: TGCAGCGTTGTAGGGGACTATGGCTACACCTTC

V gene: TRBV28
clone size: NA
J gene: TRBJ2-1
D gene: NA
CDR3 protein: CASSSGSPWNEQFF
CDR3 DNA: TGTGCCAGCAGTAGCGGTTCCCCCTGGAATGAGCAGTTCTTC

V gene: TRBV7-2
clone size: NA
J gene: TRBJ2-1
D gene: TRBD1
CDR3 protein: CASSSSSGTGYYNEQFF
CDR3 DNA: TGTGCCAGCAGCTCATCCTCCGGGACAGGATACTACAATGAGCAGTTCTTC

V gene: TRBV7-2
clone size: NA
J gene: TRBJ2-1
D gene: TRBD2
CDR3 protein: CASSLDEGAGNIEQFF
CDR3 DNA: TGTGCCAGCAGCTTAGACGAGGGAGCGGGGAATATTGAGCAGTTCTTC

V gene: TRBV7-2
clone size: NA
J gene: TRBJ1-2
D gene: NA
CDR3 protein: CASSLQTGYYGYTF
CDR3 DNA: TGTGCCAGCAGCTTGCAGACAGGTTACTATGGCTACACCTTC

V gene: TRBV27
clone size: few
J gene: TRBJ2-3
D gene: NA
CDR3 protein: CASSPLWASTDTQYF
CDR3 DNA: TGTGCCAGCAGTCCGCTATGGGCAAGCACAGATACGCAGTATTTT

V gene: TRBV7-8
clone size: NA
J gene: TRBJ2-7
D gene: NA
CDR3 protein: CASSLDGGFTYEQYF
CDR3 DNA: TGTGCCAGCAGCTTAGACGGGGGTTTTACCTACGAGCAGTACTTC

V gene: TRBV11-3
clone size: NA
J gene: TRBJ2-1
D gene: TRBD1
CDR3 protein: CASSLDGTGGYNEQFF
CDR3 DNA: TGTGCCAGCAGCTTAGATGGGACAGGTGGTTACAATGAGCAGTTCTTC

V gene: TRBV6-8
clone size: NA
J gene: TRBJ2-2
D gene: TRBD2
CDR3 protein: CASSPRLAGVITGELFF
CDR3 DNA: TGTGCCAGCAGTCCACGACTAGCGGGAGTTATCACCGGGGAGCTGTTTTTT

V gene: TRBV4-3
clone size: NA
J gene: TRBJ2-2
D gene: NA
CDR3 protein: CASSQAFRQGNTGELFF
CDR3 DNA: TGCGCCAGCAGCCAAGCTTTCCGGCAGGGCAACACCGGGGAGCTGTTTTTT

V gene: TRBV4-1
clone size: few
J gene: TRBJ1-4
D gene: NA
CDR3 protein: CASSRGSTGNEKLFF
CDR3 DNA: TGCGCCAGCAGCCGAGGATCTACAGGGAATGAAAAACTGTTTTTT

V gene: TRBV5-1
clone size: NA
J gene: TRBJ2-7
D gene: TRBD1
CDR3 protein: CASSAVGTATYEQYF
CDR3 DNA: TGCGCCAGCAGCGCCGTGGGGACAGCTACCTACGAGCAGTACTTC

V gene: TRBV7-2
clone size: NA
J gene: TRBJ1-1
D gene: NA
CDR3 protein: CASSYYGSREAFF
CDR3 DNA: TGTGCCAGCAGCTACTACGGCTCCCGTGAAGCTTTCTTT

V gene: TRBV15
clone size: NA
J gene: TRBJ2-7
D gene: TRBD1
CDR3 protein: CATSRDLGQGGVYEQYF
CDR3 DNA: TGTGCCACCAGCAGAGATTTAGGACAGGGGGGAGTATACGAGCAGTACTTC

V gene: TRBV10-3
clone size: NA
J gene: TRBJ2-1
D gene: NA
CDR3 protein: CAISAETSFEQFF
CDR3 DNA: TGTGCCATCAGTGCTGAGACTAGTTTTGAGCAGTTCTTC

V gene: TRBV7-8
clone size: NA
J gene: TRBJ1-5
D gene: TRBD1
CDR3 protein: CASSLADRAGTGYYQPQHF
CDR3 DNA: TGTGCCAGCAGCTTAGCCGATAGAGCCGGGACAGGGTACTATCAGCCCCAGCATTTT

V gene: TRBV5-1
clone size: NA
J gene: TRBJ1-2
D gene: NA
CDR3 protein: CASRAEGKGYGYTF
CDR3 DNA: TGCGCCAGCAGGGCGGAGGGCAAGGGCTATGGCTACACCTTC

V gene: TRBV12-2
clone size: NA
J gene: TRBJ2-1
D gene: NA
CDR3 protein: CASRFPTSESHNEQFF
CDR3 DNA: TGTGCAAGTCGCTTTCCTACTAGCGAGAGCCACAATGAGCAGTTCTTC

V gene: TRBV5-6
clone size: NA
J gene: TRBJ2-7
D gene: NA
CDR3 protein: CASSRGDIGEQYF
CDR3 DNA: TGTGCCAGCAGCCGGGGAGACATCGGCGAGCAGTACTTC

V gene: TRBV13
clone size: NA
J gene: TRBJ2-3
D gene: NA
CDR3 protein: CASSFGRKLAPDTQYF
CDR3 DNA: TGTGCCAGCAGCTTTGGTAGGAAACTAGCCCCAGATACGCAGTATTTT

V gene: TRBV5-4
clone size: NA
J gene: TRBJ1-2
D gene: TRBD1
CDR3 protein: CASSLGAGTGGFGYGYTF
CDR3 DNA: TGTGCCAGCAGCTTGGGGGCCGGGACAGGGGGCTTCGGCTATGGCTACACCTTC

V gene: TRBV5-6
clone size: once
J gene: TRBJ1-2
D gene: NA
CDR3 protein: CASSLNNNYGYTF
CDR3 DNA: TGTGCCAGCAGCTTGAACAATAACTATGGCTACACCTTC

V gene: TRBV18
clone size: NA
J gene: TRBJ2-3
D gene: TRBD1
CDR3 protein: CASSPRETGKADTQYF
CDR3 DNA: TGTGCCAGCTCACCACGGGAGACAGGGAAGGCAGATACGCAGTATTTT

V gene: TRBV28
clone size: NA
J gene: TRBJ1-2
D gene: NA
CDR3 protein: CASRWSGGYTF
CDR3 DNA: TGTGCCAGTAGATGGTCTGGTGGCTACACCTTC

V gene: TRBV19
clone size: NA
J gene: TRBJ1-1
D gene: NA
CDR3 protein: CASSSTRDTEAFF
CDR3 DNA: TGTGCCAGTAGTTCGACCCGGGACACTGAAGCTTTCTTT

V gene: TRBV11-2
clone size: NA
J gene: TRBJ2-3
D gene: NA
CDR3 protein: CASSLDRRDLVYF
CDR3 DNA: TGTGCCAGCAGCTTAGATCGTCGAGATCTCGTCTATTTT

V gene: TRBV6-5
clone size: NA
J gene: TRBJ2-1
D gene: NA
CDR3 protein: CASSYSRNEQFF
CDR3 DNA: TGTGCCAGCAGTTACTCCCGCAATGAGCAGTTCTTC

V gene: TRBV27
clone size: NA
J gene: TRBJ2-1
D gene: TRBD2
CDR3 protein: CASRTTGLAGGSYGNEQFF
CDR3 DNA: TGTGCCAGCAGGACTACAGGACTAGCGGGAGGATCCTACGGGAATGAGCAGTTCTTC

V gene: TRBV18
clone size: NA
J gene: TRBJ2-6
D gene: TRBD2
CDR3 protein: CASSVSGGTISGANVLTF
CDR3 DNA: TGTGCCAGCTCAGTTAGCGGGGGGACGATCTCTGGGGCCAACGTCCTGACTTTC

V gene: TRBV27
clone size: NA
J gene: TRBJ2-3
D gene: TRBD1
CDR3 protein: CASSFGTGGLTDTQYF
CDR3 DNA: TGTGCCAGCAGTTTTGGGACAGGGGGCTTGACAGATACGCAGTATTTT

V gene: TRBV10-2
clone size: NA
J gene: TRBJ2-1
D gene: TRBD2
CDR3 protein: CASSAATSGEYNEQFF
CDR3 DNA: TGCGCCAGCAGTGCCGCGACTAGCGGGGAGTACAATGAGCAGTTCTTC

V gene: TRBV5-4
clone size: NA
J gene: TRBJ2-7
D gene: TRBD2
CDR3 protein: CASSKGLAGAISSYEQYF
CDR3 DNA: TGTGCCAGCAGCAAGGGACTAGCGGGGGCTATTTCCTCCTACGAGCAGTACTTC

V gene: TRBV28
clone size: NA
J gene: TRBJ2-7
D gene: NA
CDR3 protein: CASSLGQYLTSYEQYF
CDR3 DNA: TGTGCCAGCAGTTTGGGGCAATACCTTACCTCCTACGAGCAGTACTTC

V gene: TRBV15
clone size: NA
J gene: TRBJ1-5
D gene: NA
CDR3 protein: CATSRAAPRGNQPQHF
CDR3 DNA: TGTGCCACCAGCAGAGCCGCCCCCAGGGGCAATCAGCCCCAGCATTTT

V gene: TRBV7-3
clone size: few
J gene: TRBJ1-5
D gene: TRBD1
CDR3 protein: CASSLPRDRGRWSNQPQHF
CDR3 DNA: TGTGCCAGCAGCTTGCCGCGGGACAGGGGGCGGTGGAGCAATCAGCCCCAGCATTTT

V gene: TRBV7-2
clone size: NA
J gene: TRBJ2-2
D gene: NA
CDR3 protein: CASSLVAARTGELFF
CDR3 DNA: TGTGCCAGCAGCTTAGTAGCGGCGAGGACCGGGGAGCTGTTTTTT

V gene: TRBV28
clone size: NA
J gene: TRBJ1-1
D gene: TRBD1
CDR3 protein: CASSRFLPLRDRDPNTEAFF
CDR3 DNA: TGTGCCAGCAGCCGATTTCTACCCCTCCGGGACAGGGATCCGAACACTGAAGCTTTCTTT

V gene: TRBV15
clone size: NA
J gene: TRBJ2-7
D gene: TRBD1
CDR3 protein: CATSRDRTGGSYEQYF
CDR3 DNA: TGTGCCACCAGCAGAGATAGGACAGGGGGTTCCTACGAGCAGTACTTC

V gene: TRBV7-9
clone size: few
J gene: TRBJ2-1
D gene: NA
CDR3 protein: CASSRRQGTAYNEQFF
CDR3 DNA: TGTGCCAGCAGCCGTCGTCAGGGGACGGCCTACAATGAGCAGTTCTTC

V gene: TRBV5-1
clone size: NA
J gene: TRBJ2-5
D gene: TRBD1
CDR3 protein: CASSLAPDRGPETQYF
CDR3 DNA: TGCGCCAGCAGCTTGGCCCCGGACAGGGGTCCAGAGACCCAGTACTTC